This is a list of T cell receptor beta chains from one sample in a study of blood T cell repertoires in COVID-19. Method: immunoSEQ multiplex PCR; TCRdb's copy keeps in-frame clones and lacks some. This sample has 85,000 to 95,000 clones, with 80% to 90% found just once. Sequencing used peripheral blood. The receptor source for this set is a woman over 75 with acute or convalescent COVID-19. Both conserved end residues are part of each CDR3. The D gene is left open where the match is weak. Only some rows state a clone size, as once, few, many or a class for expanded clones.

D gene | J gene | V gene | clone size | CDR3 DNA | CDR3 protein
- | TRBJ1-4 | TRBV7-9 | - | TGTGCCAGCAGCTCCGGGACAACGTACGAAAAACTGTTTTTT | CASSSGTTYEKLFF
- | TRBJ1-1 | TRBV18 | once | TGTGCCAGCTCACCTTTAACTGAGGGAACTGAAGCTTTCTTT | CASSPLTEGTEAFF
TRBD2 | TRBJ2-2 | TRBV2 | - | TGTGCCAGCAGTCCTAGCGGCACCGGGGAGCTGTTTTTT | CASSPSGTGELFF
- | TRBJ2-3 | TRBV9 | - | TGTGCCAGCAGCGTAGGAGGAGCGGCTAGCACAGATACGCAGTATTTT | CASSVGGAASTDTQYF
TRBD1 | TRBJ1-2 | TRBV4-3 | - | TGCGCCAGCAGCCAAGAAGGGACAGTCGATAACTATGGCTACACCTTC | CASSQEGTVDNYGYTF
TRBD1 | TRBJ1-1 | TRBV30 | - | TGTGCCTGGAGTGTTCTAGGGGGCTCGGCTGAAGCTTTCTTT | CAWSVLGGSAEAFF
TRBD2 | TRBJ2-1 | TRBV2 | once | TGTGCCAGCAGTGGACTAGCGGGAGTCTACAATGAGCAGTTCTTC | CASSGLAGVYNEQFF
- | TRBJ1-5 | TRBV19 | - | TGTGCCAGTAGTATAACTTCCGGTGCGCCCCAGCATTTT | CASSITSGAPQHF
- | TRBJ2-5 | TRBV7-9 | once | TGTGCCAGCAGCTTAGGGCAGGCCCAAGAGACCCAGTACTTC | CASSLGQAQETQYF
- | TRBJ1-2 | TRBV5-1 | - | TGCGCCAGCAGCTTGAGGCCGACAGTTGGCTACACCTTC | CASSLRPTVGYTF
- | TRBJ2-1 | TRBV6-2/TRBV6-3 | - | TGTGCCAGCAGTGCGTGGGGGCCCTCCTACAATGAGCAGTTCTTC | CASSAWGPSYNEQFF
TRBD2 | TRBJ2-5 | TRBV5-6 | once | TGTGCCAGCAGCTTGAGACTAGCGGGCCGAGAGACCCAGTACTTC | CASSLRLAGRETQYF
TRBD1 | TRBJ1-4 | TRBV5-5 | - | TGTGCCAGCAGCTCCGGGACAGGCTCCCCGAATGAAAAACTGTTTTTT | CASSSGTGSPNEKLFF
TRBD1 | TRBJ1-5 | TRBV19 | - | TGTGCCAGTAGTCCCAGACCGACCGGGACAGGGGTTAATCAGCCCCAGCATTTT | CASSPRPTGTGVNQPQHF
TRBD1 | TRBJ2-3 | TRBV19 | - | TGTGCCAGTAGCCCGAGGGACAGGGGAAGGACAGATACGCAGTATTTT | CASSPRDRGRTDTQYF
- | TRBJ2-7 | TRBV19 | - | TGTGCCAGTAGTATATCGTGGGGCGAGAACTCCTACGAGCAGTACTTC | CASSISWGENSYEQYF
- | TRBJ2-1 | TRBV14 | - | TGTGCCAGCAGCTATCAATACGGGAGTCGGCTCTTCAATGAGCAGTTCTTC | CASSYQYGSRLFNEQFF
TRBD2 | TRBJ2-1 | TRBV13 | - | TGTGCCAGCAGCTTGGCGGGGGGGAGCTACAATGAGCAGTTCTTC | CASSLAGGSYNEQFF
- | TRBJ1-1 | TRBV2 | - | TGTGCCAGCAGTGAGACAAGTGGCTCTGAAGCTTTCTTT | CASSETSGSEAFF
- | TRBJ2-1 | TRBV11-1 | - | TGTGCCAGCAGCTTGAGGGAGTTAAGTGGCAATGAGCAGTTCTTC | CASSLRELSGNEQFF
TRBD1 | TRBJ2-2 | TRBV7-9 | once | TGTGCCAGCAGCTCGGGACAGGGGGCCGGGGAGCTGTTTTTT | CASSSGQGAGELFF
- | TRBJ1-1 | TRBV5-1 | - | TGCGCCAGCAGGCGGTCTAGCGGGATTGAAGCTTTCTTT | CASRRSSGIEAFF
- | TRBJ1-2 | TRBV30 | - | TGTGCCTGGAGTGAAGGAGGTCCCTATGGCTACACCTTC | CAWSEGGPYGYTF
TRBD2 | TRBJ2-3 | TRBV7-3 | - | TGTGCCAGCAGCTTAATGGGGAGGGCTAGCGGGGGGACAGATACGCAGTATTTT | CASSLMGRASGGTDTQYF
- | TRBJ2-1 | TRBV19 | - | TGTGCCAGTAGTATTGGCAGGGGCTACAATGAGCAGTTCTTC | CASSIGRGYNEQFF
TRBD1 | TRBJ1-4 | TRBV6-5 | - | TGTGCCAGCAGTCACCGACAGGGTAATGAAAAACTGTTTTTT | CASSHRQGNEKLFF
TRBD1 | TRBJ2-3 | TRBV18 | - | TGTGCCAGCTCACCACAACAGGGGTTCACAGATACGCAGTATTTT | CASSPQQGFTDTQYF
- | TRBJ1-1 | TRBV5-6 | - | TGTGCCAGCAGCCCCGGTCGAACGGGCGGGGTAGCTTTCTTT | CASSPGRTGGVAFF
- | TRBJ1-5 | TRBV29-1 | - | TGCAGCGTTGCCAGGGGTGCAAATCAGCCCCAGCATTTT | CSVARGANQPQHF
- | TRBJ2-1 | TRBV19 | - | TGTGCCAGTAGCCCCCGGGGGTATGAGCAGTTCTTC | CASSPRGYEQFF
- | TRBJ1-6 | TRBV18 | - | TGTGCCAGCTCCCCTGGCTTCGGGGATTCACCCCTCCACTTT | CASSPGFGDSPLHF
- | TRBJ2-2 | TRBV9 | - | TGTGCCAGCAGCGTAAGACTAGGGGTCGGGGAGCTGTTTTTT | CASSVRLGVGELFF
- | TRBJ2-7 | TRBV10-2 | - | TGCGCCAGCAGTGATCCCCTAGCAGGGGCCTGGAAGTACTTC | CASSDPLAGAWKYF
- | TRBJ1-1 | TRBV27 | - | TGTGCCAGCAGCTTCTCCGGGATGAACACTGAAGCTTTCTTT | CASSFSGMNTEAFF
- | TRBJ2-3 | TRBV7-9 | - | TGTGCCAGCCACCCAGGGGTTACAGATACGCAGTATTTT | CASHPGVTDTQYF
- | TRBJ2-1 | TRBV9 | - | TGTGCCAGCAGCGCGGGGTTGGGGGAGCAGTTCTTC | CASSAGLGEQFF
- | TRBJ1-2 | TRBV15 | - | TGTGCCACCAGCCGGGGTTCCTATGGCTACACCTTC | CATSRGSYGYTF
TRBD1 | TRBJ2-1 | TRBV9 | once | TGTGCCAGCAGCGTAGCGGGACAGGGGGTCGATGAGCAGTTCTTC | CASSVAGQGVDEQFF
TRBD2 | TRBJ2-1 | TRBV14 | - | TGTGCCAGCAGCCATAGGGGGACGACTAGCGGGAGAGGTGAGCAGTTCTTC | CASSHRGTTSGRGEQFF
TRBD1 | TRBJ1-6 | TRBV7-9 | - | TGTGCCAGCAGCTTAGAGACCTACACGGACAGGGTCAATTCACCCCTCCACTTT | CASSLETYTDRVNSPLHF
TRBD2 | TRBJ2-7 | TRBV11-2 | - | TGTGCCAGCAGCCTAGATGGCCTAGCGGGGGTAGCCTACGAGCAGTACTTC | CASSLDGLAGVAYEQYF
TRBD1 | TRBJ2-2 | TRBV6-5 | - | TGTGCCAGCAGAAGGACAGGAGCCACCGGGGAGCTGTTTTTT | CASRRTGATGELFF
- | TRBJ2-2 | TRBV2 | - | TGTGCCAGCCTGGCCCAGGGGACCGGGGAGCTGTTTTTT | CASLAQGTGELFF
- | TRBJ1-2 | TRBV7-9 | - | TGTGCCAGCAGCCTATCTCAGGGGCACTATGGCTACACCTTC | CASSLSQGHYGYTF
TRBD1 | TRBJ1-2 | TRBV5-4 | - | TGTGCCAGCAGCGATCCGGGACAGGGGGCAACGGGCTACACCTTC | CASSDPGQGATGYTF